The present TCR beta chain was sequenced within a study of vaccination and CD4 T cells after COVID-19. Overall study context: Post-vaccination specimens were collected at a median of around 72 days following dose two (range 14 to 241). Stimuli were overlapping spike peptide pools of SARS-CoV-2 and three common cold coronaviruses (HCoV-NL63, HCoV-OC43, HCoV-229E).

Treatment specified: roughly 10-day PBMC culture with coronavirus spike peptide pools or control peptides (ViraFEST assay). The study sequenced cultured CD4+ T cell DNA using the Oncomine TCR Beta short-read assay. Genomic DNA was isolated from CD4+ T cells that had been cultured. A single record per CDR3 protein comes from TCRdb applying MiXCR to the PCR reads. The sample holds approximately 20,000 distinct CDR3 sequences; approximately 33% are singletons and the top ten take about 16%. This clonotype is large within its sample. What it recognizes is unknown. V lost 1 base, J lost 11 bases, and 10 bases lay in between. Germline lookup yields CDR1 KGHDR and CDR2 SFDVKD. The CDR3 is made up of 12 amino acids.

Sequenced: cultured CD4+ T cells from blood. V usage is TRBV24-1 and J usage is TRBJ1-1, with D perhaps matching TRBD1 (5 bases). This clonotype was obtained from a human donor with COVID-19. This CDR3 is CATSDFGGVAFF. The DNA of the CDR3 is TGTGCCACCAGTGATTTCGGGGGGGTGGCTTTCTTT.